This paragraph covers one T cell receptor (beta chain) sequence. The entry originates in a study of T cell responses to AZD1222 COVID-19 vaccine. Germline V gene sequence: CDR1 GTSNPN, CDR2 SVGIG (reference sequence). Deletions cut 2 bases from V and 0 bases from J, with 7 bases between. The CDR3 covers 13 residues. The table came from immunoSEQ multiplex PCR; TCRdb's copy has only in-frame clones and leaves some out. The repertoire holds 54,000 or so clones, around 80% seen once, with 5% in the top ten. The clonotype originates from an adult who received the AZD1222 COVID-19 vaccine. The sequenced sample was peripheral blood, obtained 28 days after the second AZD1222 dose. J is TRBJ1-2 and V is TRBV30; D is unclear. The CDR3 DNA reads as TGTGCCTGGAGTTATACAGCTAACTATGGCTACACCTTC. Translation: CAWSYTANYGYTF.